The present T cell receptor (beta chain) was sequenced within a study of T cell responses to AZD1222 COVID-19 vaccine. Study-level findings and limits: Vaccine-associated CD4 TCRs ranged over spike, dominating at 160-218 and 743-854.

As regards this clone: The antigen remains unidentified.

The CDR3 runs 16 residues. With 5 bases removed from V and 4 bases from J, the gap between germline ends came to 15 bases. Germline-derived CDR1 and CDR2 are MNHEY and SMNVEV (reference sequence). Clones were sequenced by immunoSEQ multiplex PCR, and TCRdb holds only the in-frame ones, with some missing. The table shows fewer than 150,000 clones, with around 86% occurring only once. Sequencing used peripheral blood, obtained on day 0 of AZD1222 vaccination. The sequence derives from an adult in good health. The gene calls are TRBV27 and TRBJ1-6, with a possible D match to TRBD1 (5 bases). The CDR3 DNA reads TGTGCCAGCAGTCACACGGGGACGGAGTATAATTCACCCCTCCACTTT. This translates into CASSHTGTEYNSPLHF.